This paragraph reports one TCR beta chain. These data belong to a study of blood T cell repertoires in COVID-19. Per the original methods: Scientists estimated how many nucleated cells there were by amplifying reference gene primers. The method was immunoSEQ multiplex PCR; TCRdb's version includes in-frame clones alone and lacks a portion of them. V and J calls and clone size are copied from that table; D and trimming were computed from the DNA. Among about 200,000 clones listed, more than 70% were seen once. The germline V gene encodes CDR1 MGHRA and CDR2 YSYEKL. The CDR3 runs to 19 residues. The J segment lost 6 bases and the V segment lost 1 base, leaving 16 bases of the junction unmatched.

Sequencing was carried out using peripheral blood. The TCR originated in an elderly woman with active or convalescent COVID-19. The chain couples TRBV4-1 to TRBJ2-4; TRBD2 agrees at 9 bases. The CDR3: CASSQAMGTSYTERNIQYF. The DNA of the CDR3 is TGCGCCAGCAGCCAAGCGATGGGGACTAGCTATACGGAGAGAAACATTCAGTACTTC.